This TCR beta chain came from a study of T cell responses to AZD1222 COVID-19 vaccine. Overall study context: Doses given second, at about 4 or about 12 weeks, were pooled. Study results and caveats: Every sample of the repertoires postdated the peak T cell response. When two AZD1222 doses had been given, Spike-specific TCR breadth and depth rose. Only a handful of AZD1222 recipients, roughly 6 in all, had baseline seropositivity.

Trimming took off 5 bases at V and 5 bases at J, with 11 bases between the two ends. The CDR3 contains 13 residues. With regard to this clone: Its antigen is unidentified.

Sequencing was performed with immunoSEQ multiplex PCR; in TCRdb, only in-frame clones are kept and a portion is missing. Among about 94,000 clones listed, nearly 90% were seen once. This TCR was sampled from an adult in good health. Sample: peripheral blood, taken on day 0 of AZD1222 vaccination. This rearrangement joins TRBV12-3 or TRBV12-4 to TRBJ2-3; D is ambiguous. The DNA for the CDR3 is TGTGCCAGCAGTCGTGACCCAGGAGATACGCAGTATTTT. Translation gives CASSRDPGDTQYF.